The 21 T cell receptor beta chains below come from one sample, sequenced in a study of blood T cell repertoires in COVID-19. Measured with immunoSEQ multiplex PCR; TCRdb has only the in-frame clones, and not every one. Here the sample spans a few hundred thousand clones, about 91% being singletons. Sequenced: PBMCs or T cells enriched from blood (not recorded which). Receptors originate from a human donor in a cohort exposed to, infected with or recovered from COVID-19 (not recorded which). The donor label of this sample is uncertain.

The chain joins TRBV9 to TRBJ2-7; tentative D call: TRBD1 (5 bases). V was cut by 4 bases and J by 2 bases, with 10 bases left in between. Germline assignment: CDR1 SGDLS and CDR2 YYNGEE. The CDR3 length is 13 residues. CDR3 residues: CASSTDRAYEQYF. CDR3 sequence (DNA): TGTGCCAGCAGCACCGACAGAGCCTACGAGCAGTACTTC.

The genes are TRBV5-3 and TRBJ2-5; 9 bases are a match to TRBD1. TRBV5-3 is marked as an open reading frame, function uncertain. V dropped 4 bases and J dropped 0; count of bases not matched to a gene: 7. CDR3 length: 16 amino acids. CDR3 in DNA: TGTGCCAGAAGCAGGGGACAGGGAAGAAACCAAGAGACCCAGTACTTC. This gives the protein CARSRGQGRNQETQYF.

The DNA for the CDR3 is TGTGCCAGCAGCCGCGGACTAGCGGGGAACTACAATGAGCAGTTCTTC. This gives the protein CASSRGLAGNYNEQFF. The genes are TRBV5-4 and TRBJ2-1; TRBD2 aligns across 12 bases. CDR1 and CDR2 (germline): SGHNT, YYREEE (reference sequence). This CDR3 region has 16 residues. V lost 4 bases to trimming and J lost 3 bases; unmatched junction nucleotides: 5.

V usage is TRBV7-9 and J usage is TRBJ1-1; D possibly corresponds to TRBD1 (6 bases). There are 14 residues in the CDR3. From germline, CDR1 is SEHNR and CDR2 FQNEAQ (reference sequence). The V end was cut by 3 bases, the J end by 4 bases, with 12 bases between. CDR3 sequence: CASSFAGDFTEAFF. CDR3 bases: TGTGCCAGCAGCTTCGCAGGGGATTTCACTGAAGCTTTCTTT.

The chain has TRBV24-1 and TRBJ2-5, with a tentative D call TRBD1 (6 bases). V gave up 4 bases and J gave up 4 bases, with 12 bases separating them. CDR1 is KGHDR and CDR2 is SFDVKD in the germline V gene. This CDR3 has 14 amino acids. The CDR3 bases are TGTGCCACCAGTGAACAGGGAAACGGAGAGACCCAGTACTTC. As protein: CATSEQGNGETQYF.

The genes are TRBV6-5 and TRBJ2-7; the match to TRBD2 covers 7 bases. The CDR3 is 14 residues long. V was pared by 7 bases and J by 4 bases, with 10 bases of the junction left unmatched. Germline loops: CDR1 MNHEY, CDR2 SVGAGI. In nucleotides, the CDR3 is TGTGCCAGCACGGTGGGGGGGGTCTCGTACGAGCAGTACTTC. Protein: CASTVGGVSYEQYF.

The chain uses TRBV20-1 and TRBJ1-1; D gene uncertain. V shed 3 bases and J shed 4 bases, with 6 bases lying between them. Germline lookup yields CDR1 DFQATT and CDR2 SNEGSKA (reference sequence). This CDR3 spans 11 amino acids. The DNA for the CDR3 is TGCAGTGCTAGGTCGGTCACTGAAGCTTTCTTT. It specifies CSARSVTEAFF.

The V call is TRBV9, the J call TRBJ2-3; 13 positions match TRBD2. The V gene end was trimmed by 4 bases and the J gene end by 4 bases; junction bases not matched to a gene: 3. The V gene's germline CDR1 is SGDLS and CDR2 YYNGEE. The CDR3 runs 15 residues. CDR3 DNA: TGTGCCAGCAGCTTACTAGCGGGGGGGCCAGATACGCAGTATTTT. As protein: CASSLLAGGPDTQYF.

The CDR3 region has the DNA TGTGCCAGCAGCTTGAGGGGGGGGCCGAACAATGAGCAGTTCTTC. It yields the protein CASSLRGGPNNEQFF. This sequence joins TRBV5-4 and TRBJ2-1; D is perhaps TRBD2 (7 bases). The CDR3 covers 15 residues. The germline V gene has CDR1 SGHNT and CDR2 YYREEE (reference sequence). Trimming cost V 1 base and J 5 bases, with 13 bases left between them.

The V call is TRBV19, the J call TRBJ1-1; TRBD1 matches at 7 bases. CDR3 length: 12 residues. V lost 9 bases, J lost 4 bases, and 5 bases stayed unmatched. CDR1 and CDR2 from the germline V gene are LNHDA and SQIVND (reference sequence). The CDR3 loop is CASATGSTEAFF. CDR3 bases: TGTGCCAGCGCGACAGGGAGCACTGAAGCTTTCTTT.

This sequence joins TRBV18 and TRBJ2-7; weak D call: TRBD2 (5 bases). The germline V and J ends were trimmed by 2 bases and 7 bases, with 9 bases remaining between them. CDR3 length equals 12 residues. Germline values: CDR1 KGHSH, CDR2 LQKENI. Here the CDR3 reads CASSPTTGEQYF. The CDR3 nucleotides are TGTGCCAGCTCACCAACCACGGGGGAGCAGTACTTC.

This chain uses TRBV30 with TRBJ1-2; a possible D gene is TRBD1 (5 bases). Germline V gene data show CDR1 as GTSNPN and CDR2 as SVGIG (reference sequence). V lost 0 bases, J lost 6 bases, and 8 bases lay in between. This CDR3 has 12 residues. CDR3 in DNA: TGTGCCTGGAGTGTTTTGGGGCATGGCTACACCTTC. Protein product: CAWSVLGHGYTF.

This chain connects TRBV25-1 to TRBJ1-2, with 10 positions matching TRBD1. From germline, CDR1 is MGHDK and CDR2 SYGVNS. The CDR3 length is 16 residues. The V and J ends lost 3 bases and 4 bases, in that order; junction bases with no gene match: 8. This CDR3 is CASSEDRTGGLYGYTF. CDR3 DNA sequence: TGTGCCAGCAGTGAGGACAGGACAGGGGGGCTCTATGGCTACACCTTC.

The chain has TRBV10-3 and TRBJ1-2; TRBD1 is a possible D gene (6 bases). Germline values: CDR1 ENHRY, CDR2 SYGVKD. This CDR3 region has 14 residues. Trimming pared 6 bases from V and 2 bases from J, leaving 13 bases between. CDR3 sequence (DNA): TGTGCCATCAGCCACGGACAGAGGAACTATGGCTACACCTTC. Its translation is CAISHGQRNYGYTF.

The chain couples TRBV27 to TRBJ1-4; the match to TRBD1 covers 8 bases. Germline V lookup: CDR1 MNHEY, CDR2 SMNVEV (reference sequence). This CDR3 contains 16 residues. V lost 5 bases, J lost 0 bases, and 5 bases stayed unmatched. CDR3 loop: CASSPYRGATNEKLFF. The CDR3 DNA sequence: TGTGCCAGCAGTCCCTACAGGGGGGCAACTAATGAAAAACTGTTTTTT.

This clone showed up just a few times. V gene TRBV10-2 combines with J gene TRBJ1-1, with TRBD1 matching over 7 bases. Germline assignment: CDR1 WSHSY and CDR2 SAAADI. Germline trimming cut 10 bases from V and 4 bases from J; bases unmatched to any gene: 9. CDR3 size: 13 residues. CDR3 nucleotides: TGCGCCACCACAGTCCAGGGGGGCACTGAAGCTTTCTTT. It yields the protein CATTVQGGTEAFF.

J is TRBJ2-5 and V is TRBV28; 7 bases are a match to TRBD2. The ends lost 6 bases at V and 2 bases at J; junction bases unmatched: 6. In germline, CDR1 is MDHEN, CDR2 SYDVKM. This CDR3 has 14 amino acids. CDR3 loop: CASSRLAVQETQYF. The CDR3 nucleotides are TGTGCCAGCAGCCGCCTAGCGGTACAAGAGACCCAGTACTTC.

DNA for the CDR3: TGCGCCAGCAGCTTGGAAACGGGGGGCCTTCCGGAGCAGTTCTTC. Amino acids: CASSLETGGLPEQFF. The chain has TRBV5-1 and TRBJ2-1; TRBD2 might be the D (7 bases). Per germline, CDR1 SGHRS and CDR2 YFSETQ. This CDR3 has 15 residues. V was shortened by 0 bases and J by 10 bases, with 17 bases between the two germline ends.

The chain combines TRBV7-3 with TRBJ1-2, with TRBD1 identical over 12 bases. J gave up 8 bases and V 6 bases, and 4 bases lay outside the gene matches. The germline V gene encodes CDR1 SGHTA and CDR2 FQGTGA. CDR3 size: 13 residues. The CDR3 loop reads CASRTGTGGGYTF. The CDR3 region has the DNA TGTGCCAGCAGAACCGGGACAGGGGGCGGCTACACCTTC.

J is TRBJ1-5 and V is TRBV6-6; 8 nucleotides agree with TRBD1. Trimming took 6 bases from V and 1 from J; bases not matched to a gene: 5. The CDR3 has 15 residues. Germline V CDR1 and CDR2: MNHNY, SVGAGI (reference sequence). The CDR3 loop is CASRGTGGSNQPQHF. CDR3 nucleotide sequence: TGTGCCAGCAGAGGGACAGGTGGGAGCAATCAGCCCCAGCATTTT.

The chain joins TRBV5-8 to TRBJ1-2, with a weak D call TRBD1 (6 bases). Germline-derived CDR1 and CDR2 are SGHTS and YDEGEE. The CDR3 extends over 14 amino acids. Trimming left V 1 base short and J 4 bases short, with 11 bases between. The CDR3 is CASSLIRGGYGYTF. The CDR3 DNA reads as TGTGCCAGCAGCTTGATCAGGGGCGGCTATGGCTACACCTTC.